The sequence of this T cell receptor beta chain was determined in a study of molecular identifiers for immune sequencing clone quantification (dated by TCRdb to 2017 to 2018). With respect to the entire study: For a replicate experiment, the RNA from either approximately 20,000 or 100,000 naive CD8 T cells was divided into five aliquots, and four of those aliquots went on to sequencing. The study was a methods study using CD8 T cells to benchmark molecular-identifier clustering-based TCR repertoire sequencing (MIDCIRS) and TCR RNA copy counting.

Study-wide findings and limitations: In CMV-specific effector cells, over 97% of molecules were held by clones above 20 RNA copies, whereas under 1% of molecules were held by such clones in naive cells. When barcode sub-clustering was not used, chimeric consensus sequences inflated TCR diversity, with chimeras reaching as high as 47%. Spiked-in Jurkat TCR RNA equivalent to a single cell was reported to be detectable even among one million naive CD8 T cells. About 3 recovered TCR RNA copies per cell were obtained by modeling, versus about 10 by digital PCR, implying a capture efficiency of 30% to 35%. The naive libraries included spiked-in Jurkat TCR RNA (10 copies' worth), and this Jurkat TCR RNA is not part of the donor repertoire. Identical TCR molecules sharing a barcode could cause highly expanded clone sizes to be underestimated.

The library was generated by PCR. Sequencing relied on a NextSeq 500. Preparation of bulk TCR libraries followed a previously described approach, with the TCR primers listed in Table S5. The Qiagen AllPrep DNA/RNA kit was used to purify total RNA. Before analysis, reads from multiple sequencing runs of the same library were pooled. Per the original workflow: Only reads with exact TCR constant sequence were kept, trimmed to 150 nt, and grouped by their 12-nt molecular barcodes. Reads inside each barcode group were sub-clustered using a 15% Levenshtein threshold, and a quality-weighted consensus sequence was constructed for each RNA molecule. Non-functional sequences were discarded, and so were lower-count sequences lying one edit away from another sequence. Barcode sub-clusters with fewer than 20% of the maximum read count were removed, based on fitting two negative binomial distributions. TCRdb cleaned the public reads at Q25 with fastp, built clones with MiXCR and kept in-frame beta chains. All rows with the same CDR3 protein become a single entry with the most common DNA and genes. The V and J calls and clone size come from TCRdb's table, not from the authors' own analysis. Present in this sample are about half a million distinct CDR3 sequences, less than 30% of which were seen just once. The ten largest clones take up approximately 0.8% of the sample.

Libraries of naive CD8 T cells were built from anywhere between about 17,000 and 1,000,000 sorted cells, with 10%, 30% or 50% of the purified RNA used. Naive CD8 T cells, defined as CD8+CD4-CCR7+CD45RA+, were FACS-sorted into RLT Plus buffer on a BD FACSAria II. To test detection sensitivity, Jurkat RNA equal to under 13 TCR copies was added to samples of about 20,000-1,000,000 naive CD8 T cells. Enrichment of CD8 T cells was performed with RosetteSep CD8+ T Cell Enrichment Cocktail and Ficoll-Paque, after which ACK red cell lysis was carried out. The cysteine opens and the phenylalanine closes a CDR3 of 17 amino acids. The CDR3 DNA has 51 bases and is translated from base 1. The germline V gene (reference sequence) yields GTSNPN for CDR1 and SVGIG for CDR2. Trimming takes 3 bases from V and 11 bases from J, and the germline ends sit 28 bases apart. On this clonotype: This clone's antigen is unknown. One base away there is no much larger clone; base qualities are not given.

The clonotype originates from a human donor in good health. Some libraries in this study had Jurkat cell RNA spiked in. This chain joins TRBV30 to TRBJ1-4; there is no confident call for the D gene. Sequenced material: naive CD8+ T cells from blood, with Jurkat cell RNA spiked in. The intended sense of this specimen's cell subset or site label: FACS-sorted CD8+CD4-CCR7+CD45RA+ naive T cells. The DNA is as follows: TGTGCCTGGAGCGCTTCGAACCCCCGGCCCCTAGGCGGTAAACTGTTTTTT. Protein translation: CAWSASNPRPLGGKLFF.